The 13 T cell receptor beta chains below all came from one sample that was sequenced in a study of blood T cell repertoires in COVID-19. Libraries were prepared by immunoSEQ multiplex PCR; TCRdb keeps only in-frame clonotypes and omits some of them. The data hold 90,000 to 100,000 clones, with approximately 84% observed a single time. Sequences were obtained from peripheral blood. Receptors originate from a man aged 55-75 years with acute or convalescent COVID-19.

The chain employs TRBV9 and TRBJ1-1; D perhaps matches TRBD1 (6 bases). Germline values: CDR1 SGDLS, CDR2 YYNGEE. V shed 4 bases and J shed 3 bases, with 13 bases lying between them. The CDR3 covers 14 residues. CDR3 region: CASSTRQDHTEAFF. CDR3 DNA: TGTGCCAGCAGCACACGACAGGACCACACTGAAGCTTTCTTT.

The rearrangement uses TRBV24-1 and TRBJ2-3; 7 nucleotides match TRBD1. Germline V lookup: CDR1 KGHDR, CDR2 SFDVKD. The CDR3 loop spans 15 amino acids. J was trimmed by 4 bases and V by 3 bases; bases with no gene match: 6. CDR3 residues: CATSDPRQGADTQYF. DNA for the CDR3: TGTGCCACCAGTGATCCGCGACAGGGAGCAGATACGCAGTATTTT.

The V call is TRBV20-1, the J call TRBJ2-7, with a possible D match to TRBD2 (6 bases). Per the germline V gene, CDR1 is DFQATT and CDR2 is SNEGSKA (reference sequence). Trimming removed 3 bases from V and 2 bases from J, with 14 bases in between. This CDR3 has 14 amino acids. Written as DNA, the CDR3 is TGCAGTGCTAGTCGGCGGGGTCTTCCCTACGAGCAGTACTTC. Its translation: CSASRRGLPYEQYF.

V gene TRBV2 combines with J gene TRBJ1-2; tentative D call: TRBD1 (6 bases). Trimming stripped 2 bases from V and 2 bases from J, with 9 bases between. The CDR3 consists of 14 residues. CDR1 and CDR2 from the germline V gene are SNHLY and FYNNEI. The CDR3 spells CASSELGGNYGYTF. CDR3 coding DNA: TGTGCCAGCAGTGAACTAGGGGGAAACTATGGCTACACCTTC.

The CDR3 nucleotides are TGTGCCAGCAGGGACAGGGAATCTCAGCCCCAGCATTTT. This codes for CASRDRESQPQHF. The chain couples TRBV2 to TRBJ1-5; 8 bases match TRBD1. CDR1 and CDR2 (germline): SNHLY, FYNNEI. V lost 6 bases, J lost 6 bases, and 4 bases stayed unmatched. The CDR3 extends over 13 amino acids.

The chain employs TRBV5-6 and TRBJ2-7; D is possibly TRBD1 (5 bases). This CDR3 comprises 15 residues. V was trimmed by 3 bases and J by 3 bases, leaving 16 bases between them. Germline-derived CDR1 and CDR2 are SGHDT and YYEEEE. CDR3 protein: CASSSGQLDHYEQYF. CDR3 DNA: TGTGCCAGCAGCTCTGGACAACTCGATCACTACGAGCAGTACTTC.

CDR3: CSVDGQVNTEAFF. As DNA, the CDR3 is TGCAGCGTGGACGGACAGGTGAACACTGAAGCTTTCTTT. The J gene is TRBJ1-1, the V gene TRBV29-1, with 7 bases matching TRBD1. The CDR3 is 13 amino acids. V was clipped by 6 bases and J by 0 bases; unmatched bases: 4. CDR1 and CDR2 from the germline V gene are SQVTM and ANQGSEA.

The chain combines TRBV5-4 with TRBJ2-3, with D unresolved. Trimming pared 4 bases from V and 6 bases from J, leaving 6 bases between. Per germline, CDR1 SGHNT and CDR2 YYREEE (reference sequence). This CDR3 contains 11 residues. CDR3 coding DNA: TGTGCCAGCAGCGCTGCGGATACGCAGTATTTT. Translation: CASSAADTQYF.

The chain carries TRBV5-1 and TRBJ2-7; 8 bases are shared with TRBD2. The germline V gene has CDR1 SGHRS and CDR2 YFSETQ. The trim removed 4 bases at V and 5 bases at J, leaving 5 bases unmatched. The CDR3 length is 13 residues. The CDR3 reads CASSHGLANEQYF. The CDR3 DNA is TGCGCCAGCAGCCACGGACTAGCAAACGAGCAGTACTTC.

The gene calls are TRBV25-1 and TRBJ2-7; D is perhaps TRBD2 (5 bases). CDR3 length: 13 residues. Deletions cut 6 bases from V and 1 base from J, with 10 bases between. Germline V gene data show CDR1 as MGHDK and CDR2 as SYGVNS. For the CDR3, the DNA is TGTGCCAGCAGCAGCCCGGGGTCCTACGAGCAGTACTTC. It is translated as CASSSPGSYEQYF.

This chain uses TRBV7-8 with TRBJ2-1, with D hard to call. The CDR3 has 11 amino acids. V lost 3 bases, J lost 9 bases, and 6 bases lay in between. Germline V gene sequence: CDR1 SGHVS, CDR2 FQNEAQ. The CDR3 DNA is TGTGCCAGCAGCTTCCAGGCTGAGCAGTTCTTC. Translation: CASSFQAEQFF.

This chain uses TRBV7-2 with TRBJ1-5; a weak D match, TRBD1 (5 bases). Germline V gene sequence: CDR1 SGHTA, CDR2 FQGNSA. CDR3 length: 13 amino acids. Trimming shortened V by 4 bases and J by 5 bases, and 9 bases separated the two germline ends. The DNA of the CDR3 is TGTGCCAGCAGCTCAGGGACTTATCAGCCCCAGCATTTT. Its protein is CASSSGTYQPQHF.

The chain has TRBV11-2 and TRBJ2-7; no clear D gene. This CDR3 is 15 amino acids long. V was pared by 0 bases and J by 3 bases, with 12 bases between. Germline V gene lookup returns CDR1 SGHAT and CDR2 FQNNGV. CDR3 sequence (DNA): TGTGCCAGCAGCTTAGATTGGAGTCGCCTCTACGAGCAGTACTTC. It encodes CASSLDWSRLYEQYF. Full variable domain (outside the CDR3, taken from reference TRBV11-2 and TRBJ2-7): EAGVAQSPRYKIIEKRQSVAFWCNPISGHATLYWYQQILGQGPKLLIQFQNNGVVDDSQLPKDRFSAERLKGVDSTLKIQPAKLEDSAVYLCASSLDWSRLYEQYFGPGTRLTVT.